Listed below are T cell receptor beta chains from one sample, sequenced in a study of blood T cell repertoires in COVID-19. The protocol was immunoSEQ multiplex PCR, while the TCRdb copy is restricted to in-frame clones and leaves out a portion. The sample consists of 120,000 or so clones, roughly 85% of them appearing once. The sample comprised peripheral blood. These receptors came from a human donor in a cohort sampled during active COVID-19. CDR3s include the opening cysteine and the closing phenylalanine or tryptophan. The D gene is left open where the match is weak. Expanded clones are given a class, and other clones once, few, many or no size at all.

clone size,D gene,CDR3 length,V gene,J gene,CDR3 protein,CDR3 DNA
NA,NA,17,TRBV11-2,TRBJ2-5,CASSSMDTAYRIETQYF,TGTGCCAGCAGCTCGATGGACACCGCTTATAGGATAGAGACCCAGTACTTC
NA,NA,13,TRBV10-1,TRBJ2-3,CASGRAPEETQYF,TGCGCCAGTGGGAGAGCCCCGGAGGAGACGCAGTATTTT
NA,NA,16,TRBV7-9,TRBJ1-5,CASSSAGDYSNQPQHF,TGTGCCAGCAGCTCCGCGGGGGATTATAGCAATCAGCCCCAGCATTTT
NA,NA,12,TRBV5-1,TRBJ2-7,CASSPSSYEQYF,TGCGCCAGCAGCCCCAGCTCCTACGAGCAGTACTTC
NA,NA,16,TRBV4-1,TRBJ1-1,CASSQDRWASGTEAFF,TGCGCCAGCAGCCAAGATCGCTGGGCTTCCGGAACTGAAGCTTTCTTT
few,NA,16,TRBV19,TRBJ1-3,CASSNRSLSPGNTIYF,TGTGCCAGTAGTAACAGGTCCCTGAGCCCTGGAAACACCATATATTTT
NA,NA,15,TRBV19,TRBJ1-5,CASSGGAGKDQPQHF,TGTGCCAGTAGTGGGGGGGCAGGGAAGGATCAGCCCCAGCATTTT
NA,TRBD2,17,TRBV9,TRBJ2-3,CASSVALAGVRADTQYF,TGTGCCAGCAGCGTAGCTTTAGCGGGAGTGAGGGCAGATACGCAGTATTTT
NA,TRBD1,14,TRBV9,TRBJ1-3,CASSPRTGGDTIYF,TGTGCCAGCAGCCCACGGACAGGGGGGGACACCATATATTTT
NA,TRBD1,14,TRBV4-1,TRBJ1-2,CASSDRGYDYGYTF,TGCGCCAGCAGTGACAGGGGGTACGACTATGGCTACACCTTC
NA,NA,11,TRBV29-1,TRBJ1-2,CSMQGLYGYTF,TGCAGCATGCAGGGCCTCTATGGCTACACCTTC
NA,NA,15,TRBV5-1,TRBJ1-1,CASSLGGGTDPQAFF,TGCGCCAGCAGCTTGGGGGGCGGAACAGACCCTCAAGCTTTCTTT
NA,TRBD1,13,TRBV2,TRBJ2-7,CASRRGTGGEQYF,TGTGCCAGCAGGAGGGGGACAGGGGGCGAGCAGTACTTC
NA,NA,14,TRBV28,TRBJ1-5,CASSFGPFYQPQHF,TGTGCCAGCAGTTTTGGGCCCTTCTATCAGCCCCAGCATTTT
NA,TRBD1,15,TRBV6-6,TRBJ1-2,CASRTGQGKDYGYTF,TGTGCCAGCAGAACGGGACAGGGGAAGGACTATGGCTACACCTTC
NA,TRBD1,15,TRBV30,TRBJ2-7,CAWIPRGGTATEQYF,TGTGCCTGGATCCCCCGGGGTGGGACAGCCACCGAGCAGTACTTC